One and the same sample provided the 8 T cell receptor beta chains below, sequenced in a study of T cells in Graves' hyperthyroidism and ophthalmopathy. TCR beta CDR3 regions were amplified from RNA. The TCR CDR3 first-round RT-PCR relied on the HTBI primer set. A single record per CDR3 protein comes from TCRdb applying MiXCR to the multiplex PCR reads. The profile shows roughly 350,000 distinct CDR3 sequences, about an eighth of them singletons. Sequenced: blood. The receptors were gathered from a woman aged 40 to 50 with Graves' ophthalmopathy.

This clonotype was picked up many times. V gene TRBV28 combines with J gene TRBJ1-1, with 7 nucleotides matching TRBD1. Germline V gene data show CDR1 as MDHEN and CDR2 as SYDVKM. This CDR3 is 18 amino acids long. Trimming cost V 8 bases and J 1 base; bases outside gene matches: 19. CDR3 coding DNA: TGTGCCAGCTATTTCGGGGGGGCAGGGGGAGTGTGGAACACTGAAGCTTTCTTT. Its translation: CASYFGGAGGVWNTEAFF.

This clonotype was counted ten times or more. This chain joins TRBV12-3 or TRBV12-4 and TRBJ1-3; D unresolved. Between the trimmed V and J ends, which lost 5 bases and 4 bases, there was a span of 18 bases. The CDR3 totals 16 residues. The CDR3 protein is CASSPPHMGPGNTIYF. The CDR3 DNA follows: TGTGCCAGCAGTCCTCCTCATATGGGTCCAGGAAACACCATATATTTT.

This clonotype was counted ten times or more. The chain is built from TRBV6-1 and TRBJ1-3; TRBD1 might be the D (5 bases). CDR3 length: 15 residues. The germline CDR1 and CDR2 sequences are MNHNS and SASEGT. V lost 0 bases and J 4 bases, leaving 10 bases between the germline ends. In DNA form, the CDR3 reads TGTGCCAGCAGTGAAGCGATGCCAGGGGGAAACACCATATATTTT. Translating gives CASSEAMPGGNTIYF.

At least ten counts were recorded for this clonotype. V gene TRBV20-1 combines with J gene TRBJ1-6; D gene ambiguous. Looked up from germline, CDR1 is DFQATT and CDR2 is SNEGSKA (reference sequence). CDR3 length: 13 amino acids. V dropped 6 bases and J dropped 10 bases, with 16 bases sitting between them. The CDR3 loop is CSADELIGSPLHF. Written as DNA, the CDR3 is TGCAGTGCCGACGAACTGATAGGATCACCCCTCCACTTT.

As for this clonotype: This sequence may be a read error, since a much larger clone differs from it by one base. V and J are TRBV2 and TRBJ2-7; either TRBD1 or TRBD2 may fit D (5 bases each). The CDR3 length is 13 residues. In germline, CDR1 is SNHLY, CDR2 FYNNEI. V lost 8 bases and J lost 4, with 15 bases in between. CDR3 sequence: CASVRGDRYEQYF. As DNA, the CDR3 is TGTGCCAGCGTACGAGGGGATCGGTACGAGCAGTACTTC.

This clonotype was found many times. V usage is TRBV2 and J usage is TRBJ2-3; tentative D call: TRBD2 (5 bases). This CDR3 spans 14 amino acids. The germline V gene has CDR1 SNHLY and CDR2 FYNNEI. V gave up 8 bases and J gave up 0 bases, with 12 bases separating them. In nucleotides, the CDR3 is TGTGCCAGCTCGGTGGGAGATAGCACAGATACGCAGTATTTT. Its translation: CASSVGDSTDTQYF.

Ten or more counts support this clonotype. V is TRBV6-1 and J is TRBJ1-5; maybe TRBD1 (5 bases). CDR1 MNHNS and CDR2 SASEGT come from the germline V gene. Trimming left V 4 bases short and J 1 base short, with 8 bases between. This CDR3 region has 14 residues. CDR3 protein: CASSGQGSNQPQHF. CDR3 DNA sequence: TGTGCCAGCAGTGGTCAGGGAAGCAATCAGCCCCAGCATTTT.

This clonotype was detected many times. The V and J genes are TRBV20-1 and TRBJ2-3; TRBD1 or TRBD2 may be the D gene (5 bases each). Germline V CDR1 and CDR2: DFQATT, SNEGSKA (reference sequence). The CDR3 length is 13 residues. In DNA form, the CDR3 reads TGCGGGGGAAAGGAGGCTAGCACAGATACGCAGTATTTT. Its protein product is CGGKEASTDTQYF.